The 9 T cell receptor beta chains reported below all come from one sample, sequenced in a study of control samples from healthy donors and cancer patients (dated by TCRdb to 2018 to 2021). The protocol used for the library was the immunoSEQ multiplex PCR assay. This immuneACCESS table, as held by TCRdb, lists in-frame sequences with V and J called but not all clones. Of the missing ones, under half trace to an unresolved V gene in checked studies; the others have no known cause. The sample includes some 19,000 clones, with roughly 80% observed a single time. The ten largest clones add up to approximately 23% of the sample. The specimen was PBMCs. The receptors come from a man aged 55 to 70 with colorectal cancer.

V is TRBV3-1 (or the pseudogene TRBV3-2) and J is TRBJ1-2, with a possible D match to TRBD1 (6 bases). The CDR3 is made up of 16 amino acids. The V end lost 0 bases, the J end lost 3 bases, and 14 bases lay between the germline ends. CDR1 and CDR2 from the germline V gene are LGHDT and YNNKEL (reference sequence). The CDR3 loop reads CASSQDGGPLDYGYTF. CDR3 DNA sequence: TGTGCCAGCAGCCAAGATGGGGGCCCTCTTGACTATGGCTACACCTTC.

This clone showed up just once. This chain connects TRBV30 to TRBJ1-1; the D is unclear. This CDR3 region has 14 residues. CDR1 is GTSNPN and CDR2 is SVGIG in the germline V gene (reference sequence). The V end lost 6 bases, the J end lost 1 base, and 15 bases lay between the germline ends. The CDR3 DNA sequence: TGTGCCTGCGAACGGAAGCCGACGAACACTGAAGCTTTCTTT. It yields the protein CACERKPTNTEAFF.

This clone has more than one count but fewer than ten. V is TRBV5-1 and J is TRBJ2-5, with 10 nucleotides matching TRBD2. The CDR3 covers 17 residues. The V gene end was trimmed by 4 bases and the J gene end by 4 bases; junction bases not matched to a gene: 13. The germline V gene encodes CDR1 SGHRS and CDR2 YFSETQ. This CDR3 reads CASSNRVTSGDGETQYF. DNA of the CDR3: TGCGCCAGCAGCAACAGAGTAACTAGCGGGGATGGAGAGACCCAGTACTTC.

CDR3: CASSLGRGYNEQFF. CDR3 DNA: TGTGCCAGCAGTTTAGGCAGGGGCTACAATGAGCAGTTCTTC. This rearrangement joins TRBV27 to TRBJ2-1; tentative D call: TRBD1 (6 bases). CDR1 and CDR2 (germline): MNHEY, SMNVEV (reference sequence). The CDR3 has 14 amino acids. Trimming left V 2 bases short and J 3 bases short, with 8 bases between.

This clone occurred once. CDR3 residues: CASSLVGPNTEAFF. The CDR3 nucleotides are TGTGCCAGCAGCTTGGTGGGGCCGAACACTGAAGCTTTCTTT. The chain carries TRBV5-8 and TRBJ1-1, with a tentative D call TRBD1 (5 bases). Germline V lookup: CDR1 SGHTS, CDR2 YDEGEE. The CDR3 length is 14 residues. Trimming left V 0 bases short and J 1 base short, with 7 bases between.

This clone has a single count. The rearrangement joins TRBV6-4 to TRBJ2-1, with D possibly matching TRBD2 (5 bases). Germline values: CDR1 MRHNA, CDR2 SNTAGT. The CDR3 spans 13 residues. V was trimmed by 6 bases and J by 9 bases, leaving 15 bases between them. The CDR3 coding sequence is TGTGCCAGCAGAGCTACTAGTATAGGTGAGCAGTTCTTC. Its translation is CASRATSIGEQFF.

The chain joins TRBV19 to TRBJ2-3; D gene ambiguous. Germline V lookup: CDR1 LNHDA, CDR2 SQIVND (reference sequence). This CDR3 has 13 residues. V was trimmed by 3 bases and J by 1 base, leaving 5 bases between them. CDR3 nucleotides: TGTGCCAGTAGTATCGGACGCACAGATACGCAGTATTTT. It translates to CASSIGRTDTQYF.

In this sample, this clone turned up a few times. V gene TRBV9 combines with J gene TRBJ1-2, with 7 bases identical to TRBD1. The CDR3 length is 16 residues. From germline, CDR1 is SGDLS and CDR2 YYNGEE. V lost 0 bases, J lost 0 bases, and 5 bases stayed unmatched. In DNA form, the CDR3 reads TGTGCCAGCAGCGTAGGAAGGGGACAGCCTAACTATGGCTACACCTTC. It specifies CASSVGRGQPNYGYTF.

This chain joins TRBV12-5 and TRBJ1-2, with a possible D match to TRBD1 (5 bases). V lost 1 base and J lost 8, with 20 bases in between. The CDR3 is 16 residues long. CDR1 is LGHNT, CDR2 FRNRAP, per germline. CDR3 in DNA: TGTGCTAGTGGTTTGGGGGGAGGGGCCCCCATTGCGGGCTACACCTTC. Translated: CASGLGGGAPIAGYTF.